Below, one T cell receptor beta chain is given with its context. Its antigen target is currently unknown. The sample holds no much larger clone one base away, and base qualities are not on file. As encoded in the germline V gene (reference sequence), CDR1 is DFQATT while CDR2 is SNEGSKA. The CDR3 spans 14 residues, from the cysteine through the phenylalanine. Only the CDR3 DNA stays, 42 bases, in frame from base 1. Here V drops 5 bases and J drops 0 bases, and the junction holds 5 bases not matched to any gene. This record comes from a study of vaccination and CD4 T cells after COVID-19 (dated by TCRdb to between 2020 and 2023). Describing the broader study: SARS-CoV-2 positivity had been established in the convalescent patients by nasal swab PCR, and mild disease was recorded in several of these patients and severe disease in one. Six males and four females were included in the convalescent cohort, with two Hispanic individuals, seven Caucasians, two Asians and one multiracial person represented. Two doses of either the Pfizer-BioNTech BNT162b2 vaccine (n=8) or the Moderna mRNA-1273 vaccine (n=2) were administered to participants. Post-COVID blood samples from convalescent patients were collected a median of 101 days after diagnosis, with a range of about 30 to 170 days. The time from the second vaccine dose to post-vaccine blood sampling had a median of around 72 days and ranged from roughly 12 to 241 days. For stimulating the cultures, overlapping spike peptide pools were used, derived from SARS-CoV-2 as well as from the common cold coronaviruses HCoV-NL63, HCoV-OC43 and HCoV-229E. In control cultures, a CEFX viral epitope pool was used as positive control, an HIV-1 Nef peptide pool was used as negative control, or no peptide was added. In some eleven COVID-19 convalescent patients and a handful of infection-naive healthy vaccine recipients, researchers compared the spike-specific CD4+ TCR repertoire from before mRNA vaccination with the repertoire from after.

Overall study outcomes, separate from this receptor: Nearly all vaccine-specific clones in convalescent patients (304 of 307) were mono-reactive for SARS-CoV-2 spike rather than cross-reactive with common cold coronaviruses. An increase in the median number of SARS-CoV-2-reactive clonotypes from 21 after infection to 38 after vaccination was observed, but the change was not found to be significant. The study included relatively few convalescent patients and did not analyze early timepoints after natural infection. In convalescent patients, a median roughly 85% of post-vaccine SARS-CoV-2-reactive clones were detected only after vaccination, suggesting vaccine-specific priming.

The meaning of the sample's treatment or condition label: roughly 11-day PBMC culture with coronavirus spike peptide pools or control peptides (ViraFEST assay). The ViraFEST assay, used in the study, expanded antigen-specific T cells with peptide pools and then identified the expanded clonotypes through TCR sequencing. The convalescent patients' positive SARS-CoV-2 PCR tests fell between March and December 2020, which was before the Alpha, Beta and Delta variants emerged in the United States. Approximately 1.8 million PBMCs per well were cultured in IMDM with approximately 5.5% human AB serum and around 10 IU/ml IL-2, plus 10 ug/ml peptide pools. On days 3 and 7, half of the culture medium was replaced with fresh IL-2-containing medium. After around 11 days of culture, CD4+ T cells were isolated by negative selection using the EasySep CD4+ T cell isolation kit. PBMCs were separated from whole blood using Ficoll-Paque Plus gradient centrifugation and then either used fresh or cryopreserved at -140C. Culture conditions were generally each tested in triplicate wells.

The library was made by PCR. TCR sequencing of DNA from cultured CD4+ T cells used the Oncomine TCR Beta short-read assay at the Johns Hopkins FTIC core. Genomic DNA was extracted from the cultured CD4+ T cells with the QIAamp micro DNA kit. Oncomine TCR Beta libraries from cultured CD4+ T cells were pooled using unique dual indexes and sequenced on an Illumina iSeq 100. Per the source publication's procedure: Non-productive sequences were removed, and CDR3s that did not start with C, did not end with F or W, or were shorter than 7 amino acids were discarded. The MANAFEST web application was used to identify antigen-specific clonotypes by comparing peptide-stimulated wells against reference wells and other culture wells. An FDR below 0.05, an odds ratio above 5, and a productive frequency above 0.1% in at least two of three replicate wells were required for clones to be considered positive. A clonotype was classed as cross-reactive if the clonotype showed significant expansion both in SARS-CoV-2 spike wells and in at least one common cold coronavirus spike condition. Similarity between CDR3 sequences was evaluated in R version 3.6.1 using Levenshtein distances (stringdist) and unrooted phylogenetic trees (ape). TCRdb reprocessing: public reads trimmed at Q25 with fastp, clones called with MiXCR, in-frame beta chains kept. Rows matching on CDR3 protein sequence are summarized as one entry with the most common DNA and genes. The authors' filters were not applied to this entry. The sample table records about 14,000 distinct CDR3 sequences; about 60% of these occur just once. Roughly 6.4% of the sample goes to the ten largest clones.

This sequence originates from a human donor who had recovered from COVID-19. The chain is assembled from TRBV20-1 and TRBJ2-3; the central 7 bases match TRBD2. The sequencing input was CD4+ T cells from blood, cultured in vitro. The sequenced DNA: TGCAGTGCTTACAGCGGGATCAGCACAGATACGCAGTATTTT. This is translated as CSAYSGISTDTQYF.